One and the same sample provided the 27 T cell receptor beta chains below, sequenced in a study of T cells in Graves' hyperthyroidism and ophthalmopathy. Amplified TCR beta CDR3 regions came from RNA transcripts. The TCR CDR3 first-round RT-PCR relied on the HTBI primer set. TCRdb recomputed calls from the multiplex PCR reads with MiXCR, one row per CDR3 protein. The table shows around 280,000 distinct CDR3 sequences, with about 13% occurring only once. The specimen sequenced was blood. These receptors were collected from a middle-aged woman with Graves' hyperthyroidism.

The chain combines TRBV25-1 with TRBJ1-2; D not certain. The germline V and J ends were trimmed by 8 bases and 2 bases, with 6 bases remaining between them. Germline V lookup: CDR1 MGHDK, CDR2 SYGVNS. This CDR3 comprises 11 residues. The CDR3 here is CASQANYGYTF. The CDR3 nucleotides are TGTGCCAGCCAGGCCAACTATGGCTACACCTTC.

The gene calls are TRBV30 and TRBJ1-6; no clear D. V was cut by 0 bases and J by 9 bases, with 3 bases left in between. The CDR3 consists of 11 residues. The germline V gene has CDR1 GTSNPN and CDR2 SVGIG (reference sequence). The chain's CDR3 is CAWSVRSPLHF. CDR3 coding DNA: TGTGCCTGGAGTGTACGTTCACCCCTCCACTTT.

This clonotype has a handful of counts. The chain recombines TRBV19 with TRBJ1-2; D might be TRBD1 (6 bases). V was cut by 8 bases and J by 7 bases, with 11 bases left in between. The CDR3 covers 11 residues. The V gene's germline CDR1 is LNHDA and CDR2 SQIVND (reference sequence). The chain's CDR3 is CASRGGLGYTF. The CDR3, as DNA: TGTGCCAGTCGGGGGGGGCTTGGCTACACCTTC.

This clonotype was seen only a few times. The CDR3 protein is CASSRDRLSSGANVLTF. In nucleotides, the CDR3 is TGTGCCAGTAGCCGGGACAGGCTAAGCTCTGGGGCCAACGTCCTGACTTTC. The J gene is TRBJ2-6, the V gene TRBV19; 8 positions match TRBD1. The CDR3 loop spans 17 amino acids. Germline-derived CDR1 and CDR2 are LNHDA and SQIVND (reference sequence). After removal of 6 bases from V and 0 bases from J, the junction contained 7 bases not matched to a gene.

This clonotype was seen a few times. The V gene is TRBV12-3 or TRBV12-4, the J gene TRBJ1-3; D is uncertain. CDR3 length: 16 amino acids. V shed 1 base and J shed 0 bases, with 10 bases lying between them. CDR3 loop: CASSLGFTSSGNTIYF. CDR3 bases: TGTGCCAGCAGTTTAGGTTTCACCTCCTCTGGAAACACCATATATTTT.

The chain combines TRBV30 with TRBJ2-3, with 12 bases that match TRBD2. The CDR3 spans 13 residues. Trimming took 7 bases from V and 5 from J; bases not matched to a gene: 4. Looked up from germline, CDR1 is GTSNPN and CDR2 is SVGIG (reference sequence). The CDR3 loop is CAFSTSGRDTQYF. In DNA, the CDR3 is TGTGCCTTCTCGACTAGCGGGAGAGATACGCAGTATTTT.

This clonotype was observed many times. V is TRBV2 and J is TRBJ2-2, with TRBD1 identical over 8 bases. V gave up 6 bases and J gave up 0 bases; unmatched junction bases: 6. The CDR3 runs to 16 residues. Per germline, CDR1 SNHLY and CDR2 FYNNEI. CDR3 coding DNA: TGTGCCAGCAGCCCAGGGGGCTTAACGAACACCGGGGAGCTGTTTTTT. It is translated as CASSPGGLTNTGELFF. The full variable domain, in which reference TRBV2 and TRBJ2-2 provide the parts outside the CDR3, is EPEVTQTPSHQVTQMGQEVILRCVPISNHLYFYWYRQILGQKVEFLVSFYNNEISEKSEIFDDQFSVERPDGSNFTLKIRSTKLEDSAMYFCASSPGGLTNTGELFFGEGSRLTVL.

For this clonotype: Possible read error: a much larger clone is one base away. The genes are TRBV14 and TRBJ1-4; D not certain. The ends were cut back, 4 bases at V and 1 base at J, with 10 bases in the middle. Germline CDR1 reads SGHDN; CDR2 reads FVKESK. The CDR3 extends over 15 amino acids. In nucleotides, the CDR3 is TGTGCCAGCAGCCTCCTCGGGAGAACTAATGAAAAACTGTTTTTT. Protein: CASSLLGRTNEKLFF.

A few counts support this clonotype. A much larger clone sits a single nucleotide away, making a read error possible. V gene TRBV6-2 or TRBV6-3 combines with J gene TRBJ2-7; D is uncertain. Germline CDR1 reads MNHEY; CDR2 reads SVGEGT. V was pared by 7 bases and J by 3 bases, with 10 bases between. The CDR3 runs 12 residues. Here the CDR3 DNA reads TGTGCCAGCACCTCGTGGGACTACGAGCAGTACTTC. It translates to CASTSWDYEQYF.

At least ten counts were recorded for this clonotype. This chain joins TRBV6-1 and TRBJ2-1; 10 bases match TRBD2. The CDR3 runs to 14 residues. V trimming: 5 bases; J trimming: 10 bases; junction bases outside the gene matches: 8. Germline loops: CDR1 MNHNS, CDR2 SASEGT. CDR3 residues: CASSSGLAEYEQFF. DNA for the CDR3: TGTGCCAGCAGTTCTGGACTAGCGGAGTACGAGCAGTTCTTC.

This clonotype occurred a few times. The V and J genes are TRBV9 and TRBJ2-2, with unresolved D. Germline values: CDR1 SGDLS, CDR2 YYNGEE. With 3 bases removed from V and 0 bases from J, the gap between germline ends came to 12 bases. The CDR3 extends over 16 amino acids. The CDR3 bases are TGTGCCAGCAGCGCCCGTGGTAGAGCGAACACCGGGGAGCTGTTTTTT. Protein: CASSARGRANTGELFF.

This clonotype was seen repeatedly, ten times or more. Written as DNA, the CDR3 is TGTGCCAGCAGTTTTGGCTCAGGCAGACACCAAGAGACCCAGTACTTC. Its translation: CASSFGSGRHQETQYF. The gene calls are TRBV28 and TRBJ2-5; D gene unclear. CDR1 MDHEN and CDR2 SYDVKM come from the germline V gene. Trimming left V 3 bases short and J 0 bases short, with 14 bases between. This CDR3 spans 16 amino acids.

This clonotype was seen at least ten times. The chain employs TRBV20-1 and TRBJ1-5; no definite D call. The CDR3 is 15 residues long. V gave up 0 bases and J gave up 4 bases, with 13 bases separating them. From germline, CDR1 is DFQATT and CDR2 SNEGSKA (reference sequence). The CDR3 is CSARDIREVNQPQHF. The CDR3 DNA follows: TGCAGTGCTAGAGATATAAGGGAGGTGAATCAGCCCCAGCATTTT.

This clonotype was recorded many times. V is TRBV3-1 and J is TRBJ2-7, with TRBD1 matching 11 bases. Trimming took 4 bases from V and 3 from J; bases not matched to a gene: 2. The length of the CDR3 is 14 residues. Germline V CDR1 and CDR2: LGHDT, YNNKEL (reference sequence). CDR3 region: CASSRTGGDYEQYF. The CDR3 nucleotides are TGTGCCAGCAGCCGGACAGGGGGCGACTACGAGCAGTACTTC.

This sequence joins TRBV28 and TRBJ1-5; 10 positions match TRBD1. The CDR3 has 19 amino acids. V dropped 8 bases and J dropped 2; count of bases not matched to a gene: 18. Germline assignment: CDR1 MDHEN and CDR2 SYDVKM. CDR3 loop: CASSPRDRGTLLGNQPQHF. The CDR3 DNA reads TGTGCCAGCTCACCCCGGGACAGGGGCACCCTTTTGGGCAATCAGCCCCAGCATTTT.

This clonotype has a count of ten or more. V gene TRBV6-1 combines with J gene TRBJ1-4; unclear D gene. CDR3 size: 13 residues. Trimming took 5 bases from V and 8 from J, leaving 12 bases between them. The germline V gene has CDR1 MNHNS and CDR2 SASEGT. Written as DNA, the CDR3 is TGTGCCAGCAGTCCGGGCCCATACGAAAAACTGTTTTTT. It translates to CASSPGPYEKLFF.

This clonotype was counted between two and nine times. The chain links TRBV20-1 to TRBJ1-2, with D uncertain. Looked up from germline, CDR1 is DFQATT and CDR2 is SNEGSKA (reference sequence). Trimming left V 5 bases short and J 6 bases short, with 10 bases between. The CDR3 runs 11 residues. For the CDR3, the DNA is TGCAGTGCTCGGCCTGGCGATGGCTACACCTTC. Translating it yields CSARPGDGYTF.

A remark on this clonotype: A read error may be the cause here, since a much bigger clone is one base away. The chain combines TRBV24-1 with TRBJ2-1, with 11 positions matching TRBD2. The end of the DNA fits TRBJ2-7 better, so the J call may be wrong. This CDR3 has 16 residues. Germline loops: CDR1 KGHDR, CDR2 SFDVKD. The CDR3 sequence: CATSDISGRAQNEQYF. CDR3 sequence (DNA): TGTGCCACCAGTGACATTAGCGGGAGGGCCCAAAATGAGCAGTACTTC.

This clonotype was counted between two and nine times. The chain combines TRBV7-9 with TRBJ2-1; 7 bases map to TRBD2. V shed 4 bases, J shed 1 base, and the junction held 7 bases outside the gene matches. The CDR3 is 16 residues long. CDR1 and CDR2 from the germline V gene are SEHNR and FQNEAQ (reference sequence). CDR3: CASSSRSGDSYNEQFF. CDR3 sequence (DNA): TGTGCCAGCAGCTCACGGAGCGGGGATTCCTACAATGAGCAGTTCTTC.

The table lists this clonotype with many counts. This chain uses TRBV16 with TRBJ1-5; D uncertain. Per the germline V gene, CDR1 is KGHSY and CDR2 is FQNENV. This CDR3 is built from 14 residues. V lost 2 bases and J lost 1, with 6 bases in between. The CDR3 spells CASSQSESNQPQHF. The CDR3 nucleotides read TGTGCCAGCAGCCAAAGCGAAAGCAATCAGCCCCAGCATTTT.

The chain uses TRBV19 and TRBJ2-2, with TRBD1 identical over 9 bases. CDR3 length: 16 residues. The V segment lost 4 bases and the J segment 0 bases; nucleotides outside the gene matches: 3. The germline gives CDR1 LNHDA, CDR2 SQIVND (reference sequence). The CDR3 nucleotides are TGTGCCAGTAGTACGACAGGGGGGACGAACACCGGGGAGCTGTTTTTT. This sequence encodes CASSTTGGTNTGELFF.

This clonotype was seen many times. The chain joins TRBV13 to TRBJ1-4; D unresolved. The CDR3 has 15 amino acids. The V gene's germline CDR1 is PRHDT and CDR2 FYEKMQ (reference sequence). V was shortened by 3 bases and J by 7 bases, with 15 bases between the two germline ends. The CDR3 DNA reads as TGTGCCAGCAGCTTTGGGAGAGGTTTACGTGAAAAACTGTTTTTT. Its protein product is CASSFGRGLREKLFF. Based on the CDR3 plus reference TRBV13 and TRBJ1-4, the full variable domain is AAGVIQSPRHLIKEKRETATLKCYPIPRHDTVYWYQQGPGQDPQFLISFYEKMQSDKGSIPDRFSAQQFSDYHSELNMSSLELGDSALYFCASSFGRGLREKLFFGSGTQLSVL.

There are many counts of this clonotype. The rearrangement joins TRBV7-2 to TRBJ2-2; unclear D gene. Germline V gives CDR1 SGHTA, CDR2 FQGNSA. V lost 3 bases and J lost 4, with 12 bases in between. The CDR3 has 15 amino acids. CDR3 loop: CASSLGSHGTGELFF. CDR3 DNA: TGTGCCAGCAGCTTGGGAAGCCATGGCACCGGGGAGCTGTTTTTT.

The chain carries TRBV5-1 and TRBJ1-1; a possible D gene is TRBD1 (6 bases). Germline V gene lookup returns CDR1 SGHRS and CDR2 YFSETQ. This CDR3 comprises 11 residues. Deletions cut 6 bases from V and 14 bases from J, with 17 bases between. As DNA, the CDR3 is TGCGCCAGCAAGGAGCTAGGGGGTCAATTCTTT. Protein sequence: CASKELGGQFF. The whole variable domain, remainder taken from reference TRBV5-1 and TRBJ1-1, is KAGVTQTPRYLIKTRGQQVTLSCSPISGHRSVSWYQQTPGQGLQFLFEYFSETQRNKGNFPGRFSGRQFSNSRSEMNVSTLELGDSALYLCASKELGGQFFGQGTRLTVV.

Many counts were recorded for this clonotype. This chain connects TRBV11-3 to TRBJ2-1; D possibly uses TRBD1 or TRBD2 (5 bases each). The CDR3 extends over 14 amino acids. Germline CDR1 and CDR2: SGHNT and YENEEA. The V gene lost 6 bases and the J gene lost 7 bases, with 16 bases spanning the gap. The CDR3: CASRLESGTNEQFF. The CDR3 nucleotides are TGTGCCAGCAGGTTGGAATCAGGGACGAATGAGCAGTTCTTC.

The rearrangement links TRBV27 to TRBJ1-2; TRBD1 is a possible D gene (6 bases). The CDR3 spans 15 residues. Trimming removed 3 bases at V and 7 bases at J, with 18 bases between. CDR1 and CDR2 (germline): MNHEY, SMNVEV (reference sequence). CDR3 sequence (DNA): TGTGCCAGCAGTTTTTTGCGGCAGGGGCTTGGTGGCTACACCTTC. It is translated as CASSFLRQGLGGYTF.

This clonotype was observed at least ten times. The V and J genes are TRBV20-1 and TRBJ2-2; TRBD2 might be the D (6 bases). Between the trimmed V and J ends, which lost 3 bases and 4 bases, there was a span of 15 bases. Germline assignment: CDR1 DFQATT and CDR2 SNEGSKA (reference sequence). This CDR3 has 15 amino acids. CDR3 region: CSARRDSPRTGELFF. The CDR3 bases are TGCAGTGCTAGGCGGGACTCACCACGCACCGGGGAGCTGTTTTTT.